This is a list of T cell receptor beta chains from one sample in a study of T cell repertoires in cytomegalovirus infection. For these receptors, no antigen is known. MiXCR, run by TCRdb on the reads, gives a single entry per CDR3 protein. The table includes 900,000 to 950,000 distinct CDR3 sequences, roughly 31% detected once. The sequencing used cultured CD8+ T cells from PBMCs, collected from culture after CMV antigen stimulation. Receptor source: a human donor in good health (CMV status not recorded). Some clones in this sample may be carry-over from other donors' samples. Both conserved end residues are part of each CDR3.

v_gene: TRBV27
CDR3aa: CASSLNRGRNSNQPQHF

v_gene: TRBV27
CDR3aa: CASSSPRGRINEQYF

v_gene: TRBV7-2
CDR3aa: CASSLWAPNTEAFF

v_gene: TRBV28
CDR3aa: CASSPRAYSYNEQFF

v_gene: TRBV5-1
CDR3aa: CASSLGQIGGAKNIQYF

v_gene: TRBV9
CDR3aa: CASSVGSGTEQFF

v_gene: TRBV6-6
CDR3aa: CASQRDRRSSTDTQYF

v_gene: TRBV7-2
CDR3aa: CASSLFGTALLNYEQYF

v_gene: TRBV12-3/TRBV12-4
CDR3aa: CASSTSGGAASTGELFF

v_gene: TRBV6-4
CDR3aa: CASSHSGLTTDTQYF

v_gene: TRBV28
CDR3aa: CASRERLGDTEAFF

v_gene: TRBV27
CDR3aa: CATRLAGGPLYQETQYF

v_gene: TRBV12-5
CDR3aa: CASGLGTGAPRAKNIQYF

v_gene: TRBV6-6
CDR3aa: CASSFLGRPNTEAFF

v_gene: TRBV7-6
CDR3aa: CASSLLRGSSRDTQYF

v_gene: TRBV5-4
CDR3aa: CASSSGTSYGEQYF

v_gene: TRBV27
CDR3aa: CASSLSESSYNSPLHF

v_gene: TRBV13
CDR3aa: CASSFFRNSNQPQHF

v_gene: TRBV20-1
CDR3aa: CSARGGTDTQYF

v_gene: TRBV4-3
CDR3aa: CASSQEPERGGQNEQFF

v_gene: TRBV7-4
CDR3aa: CASSPPGQGAGTEAFF

v_gene: TRBV5-6
CDR3aa: CASSSGFNEQFF

v_gene: TRBV6-6
CDR3aa: CASRYRGDLWNEQFF

v_gene: TRBV10-3
CDR3aa: CATRQILNTEAFF

v_gene: TRBV15
CDR3aa: CATSRSSGEAKNIQYF

v_gene: TRBV7-6
CDR3aa: CASSHGVLGGDGYTF

v_gene: TRBV7-6
CDR3aa: CASSRLAGGGLIFTDTQYF

v_gene: TRBV6-8
CDR3aa: CASSGRVNQPQHF

v_gene: TRBV7-9
CDR3aa: CASIPQVTSGDPMDTQYF

v_gene: TRBV7-9
CDR3aa: CASSLTGRNQPQHF

v_gene: TRBV9
CDR3aa: CASSVAMAMGGDSYNEQFF

v_gene: TRBV4-1
CDR3aa: CASSQVASWANTGELFF

v_gene: TRBV7-8
CDR3aa: CASSSRTGVKEKLFF

v_gene: TRBV4-1
CDR3aa: CASSQDPPGSGAYEQYF

v_gene: TRBV5-4
CDR3aa: CASRLRRPGQANTGELFF

v_gene: TRBV27
CDR3aa: CASSLGRFNNQPQHF

v_gene: TRBV20-1
CDR3aa: CSAGGVLAGDVRDTQYF

v_gene: TRBV7-6
CDR3aa: CASSPLAGDYNEQFF

v_gene: TRBV4-1
CDR3aa: CASSQGVAPTNEKLFF

v_gene: TRBV11-2
CDR3aa: CASTTEEDGNTIYF